This T cell receptor beta chain appears in the sequencing data of a study of blood T cell repertoires in COVID-19. The V gene's germline CDR1 is LGHDT and CDR2 YNNKEL (reference sequence). V was clipped by 4 bases and J by 6 bases, with 25 bases between them. The CDR3 spans 17 residues. Measured with immunoSEQ multiplex PCR; TCRdb has only the in-frame clones, and not every one. The repertoire holds fewer than 350,000 clones, with 81% as singletons. The J gene is TRBJ2-7, the V gene TRBV3-1 (or the pseudogene TRBV3-2); a weak D match, TRBD2 (5 bases). The sequencing input was peripheral blood. This TCR derives from an older woman with active or convalescent COVID-19. In DNA, the CDR3 is TGTGCCAGCAGCCCCCGACTAATATCTCGACGAGGAGCCGAGCAGTACTTC. It specifies CASSPRLISRRGAEQYF.